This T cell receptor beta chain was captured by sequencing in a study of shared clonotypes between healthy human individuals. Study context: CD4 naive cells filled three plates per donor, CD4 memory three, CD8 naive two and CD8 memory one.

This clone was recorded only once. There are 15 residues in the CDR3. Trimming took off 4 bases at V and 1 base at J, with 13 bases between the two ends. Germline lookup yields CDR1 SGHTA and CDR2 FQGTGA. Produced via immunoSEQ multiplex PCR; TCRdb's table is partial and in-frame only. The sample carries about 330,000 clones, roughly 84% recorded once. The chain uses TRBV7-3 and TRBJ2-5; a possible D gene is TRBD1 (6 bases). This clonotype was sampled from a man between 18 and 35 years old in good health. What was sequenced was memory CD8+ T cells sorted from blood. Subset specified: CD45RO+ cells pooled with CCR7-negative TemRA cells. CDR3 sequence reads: CASSSQDSPQETQYF. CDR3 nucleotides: TGTGCCAGCAGCTCTCAGGACAGCCCCCAAGAGACCCAGTACTTC.